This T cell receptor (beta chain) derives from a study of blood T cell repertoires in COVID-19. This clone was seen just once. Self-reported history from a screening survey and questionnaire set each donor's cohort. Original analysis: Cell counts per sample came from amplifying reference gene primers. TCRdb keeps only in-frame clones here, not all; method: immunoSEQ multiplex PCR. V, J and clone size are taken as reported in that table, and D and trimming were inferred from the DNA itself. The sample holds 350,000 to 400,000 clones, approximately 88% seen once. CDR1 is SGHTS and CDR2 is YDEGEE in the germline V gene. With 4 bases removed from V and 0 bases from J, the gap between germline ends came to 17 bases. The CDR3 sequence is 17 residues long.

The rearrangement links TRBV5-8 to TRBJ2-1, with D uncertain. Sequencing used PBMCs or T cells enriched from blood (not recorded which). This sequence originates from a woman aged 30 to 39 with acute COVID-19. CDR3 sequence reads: CASSVAAIYSSYNEQFF. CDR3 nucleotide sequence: TGTGCCAGCAGCGTGGCCGCAATCTACAGCTCCTACAATGAGCAGTTCTTC. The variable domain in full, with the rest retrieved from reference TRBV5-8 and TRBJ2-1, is EAGVTQSPTHLIKTRGQQATLRCSPISGHTSVYWYQQALGLGLQFLLWYDEGEERNRGNFPPRFSGRQFPNYSSELNVNALELEDSALYLCASSVAAIYSSYNEQFFGPGTRLTVL.